A single TCR beta chain is shown here with its context. As originally analysed: Estimated nucleated cell counts came from reference gene primer amplification. TCRdb keeps only in-frame clones here, not all; method: immunoSEQ multiplex PCR. For V, J and clone size, that table is used; D and trimming come from the DNA. Among some 380,000 clones, around 90% were seen once, and the ten largest hold roughly 2%. These data come from a study of blood T cell repertoires in COVID-19. Study-wide context: The United States, Italy and Spain provided the acute and convalescent COVID-19 samples.

The CDR3 totals 17 residues. CDR1 is SNHLY, CDR2 FYNNEI, per germline. V gave up 7 bases and J gave up 0 bases; unmatched junction bases: 5. The chain employs TRBV2 and TRBJ2-2; 13 bases map to TRBD2. The sequenced material came from PBMCs or T cells enriched from blood (not recorded which). This clonotype was sampled from a woman between 40 and 50 years old with acute COVID-19. This CDR3 reads CASTGLAGATNTGELFF. In DNA, the CDR3 is TGTGCCAGCACCGGACTAGCGGGGGCCACGAACACCGGGGAGCTGTTTTTT.